This TCR beta chain stems from a study of persistence of HIV-infected CD4 T cells. The libraries were made with immunoSEQ version 4 in survey mode. The protocol was immunoSEQ multiplex PCR, while the TCRdb copy is restricted to in-frame clones and leaves out a portion. The repertoire holds around 47,000 clones, with roughly 92% as singletons. About this clone itself: Its target is not known.

This nonspecific control used anti-CD3/anti-CD28 bead stimulation of CD4+ T cells. Sorting of responding CD4+ T cells relied on upregulated CD40 ligand together with CD69. Trimming removed 2 bases from V and 3 bases from J; junction bases left unmatched: 13. The CDR3 sequence is 19 residues long. The germline CDR1 and CDR2 sequences are SGHKS and YYEKEE (reference sequence). The source was CD4+ T cells sorted from PBMCs after approximately 19-hour stimulation, collected from a patient who received antiretroviral therapy. V is TRBV5-5 and J is TRBJ2-2; 10 positions agree with TRBD1. The sequence was obtained from an adult man with HIV who was CMV-seropositive. CDR3 coding DNA: TGTGCCAGCAGCTTTACGCGGGACAGGGGTTTGGACCACACCGGGGAGCTGTTTTTT. It codes for CASSFTRDRGLDHTGELFF. The full variable domain, completed using reference TRBV5-5 and TRBJ2-2, is DAGVTQSPTHLIKTRGQQVTLRCSPISGHKSVSWYQQVLGQGPQFIFQYYEKEERGRGNFPDRFSARQFPNYSSELNVNALLLGDSALYLCASSFTRDRGLDHTGELFFGEGSRLTVL.